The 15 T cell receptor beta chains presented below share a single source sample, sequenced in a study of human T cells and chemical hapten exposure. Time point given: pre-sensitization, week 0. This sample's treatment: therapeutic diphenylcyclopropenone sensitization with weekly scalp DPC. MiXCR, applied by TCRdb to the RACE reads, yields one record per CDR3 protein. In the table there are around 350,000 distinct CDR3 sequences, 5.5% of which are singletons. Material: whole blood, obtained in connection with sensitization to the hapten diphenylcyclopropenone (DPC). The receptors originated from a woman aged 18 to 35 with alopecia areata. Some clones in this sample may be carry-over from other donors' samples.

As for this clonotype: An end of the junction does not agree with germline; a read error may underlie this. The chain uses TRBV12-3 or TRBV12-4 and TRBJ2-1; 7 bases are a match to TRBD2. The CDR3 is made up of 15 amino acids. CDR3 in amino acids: CASSLGGGSYNELFF. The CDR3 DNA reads TGTGCCAGCAGTCTTGGGGGGGGTTCCTACAATGAGCTGTTCTTC.

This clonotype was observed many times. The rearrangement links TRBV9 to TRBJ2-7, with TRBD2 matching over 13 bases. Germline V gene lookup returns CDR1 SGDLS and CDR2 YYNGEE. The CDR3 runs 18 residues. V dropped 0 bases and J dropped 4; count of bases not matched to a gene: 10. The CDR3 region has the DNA TGTGCCAGCAGCGTAGGATTAGGACTAGCGGGGGAAGGATACGAGCAGTACTTC. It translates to CASSVGLGLAGEGYEQYF.

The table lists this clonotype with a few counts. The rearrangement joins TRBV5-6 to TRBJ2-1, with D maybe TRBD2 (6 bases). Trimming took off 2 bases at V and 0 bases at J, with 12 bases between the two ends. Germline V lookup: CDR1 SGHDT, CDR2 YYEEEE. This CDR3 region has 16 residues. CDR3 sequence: CASSFRGVSSYNEQFF. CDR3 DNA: TGTGCCAGCAGCTTCCGCGGGGTGAGCTCCTACAATGAGCAGTTCTTC.

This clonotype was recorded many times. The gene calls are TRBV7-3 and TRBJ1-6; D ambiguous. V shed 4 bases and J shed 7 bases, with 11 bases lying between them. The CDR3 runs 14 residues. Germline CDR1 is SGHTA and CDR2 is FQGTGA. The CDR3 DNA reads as TGTGCCAGCAGCTCCGCCGGGCTGAATTCACCCCTCCACTTT. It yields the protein CASSSAGLNSPLHF.

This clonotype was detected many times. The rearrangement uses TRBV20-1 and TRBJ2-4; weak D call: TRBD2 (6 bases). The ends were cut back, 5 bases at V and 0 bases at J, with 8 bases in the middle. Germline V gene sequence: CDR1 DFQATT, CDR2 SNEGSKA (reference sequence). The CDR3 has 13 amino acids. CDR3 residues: CSAVGLAKNIQYF. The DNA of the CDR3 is TGCAGTGCTGTGGGACTAGCCAAAAACATTCAGTACTTC.

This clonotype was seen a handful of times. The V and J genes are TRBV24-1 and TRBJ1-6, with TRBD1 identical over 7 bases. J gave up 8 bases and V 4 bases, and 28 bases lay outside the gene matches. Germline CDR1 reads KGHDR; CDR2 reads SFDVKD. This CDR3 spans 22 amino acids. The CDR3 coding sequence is TGTGCCACCAGTGACCCGCTCCAGGGGGATGCCCGGGAGTCGGAGATCCATTCACCCCTCCACTTT. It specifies CATSDPLQGDARESEIHSPLHF.

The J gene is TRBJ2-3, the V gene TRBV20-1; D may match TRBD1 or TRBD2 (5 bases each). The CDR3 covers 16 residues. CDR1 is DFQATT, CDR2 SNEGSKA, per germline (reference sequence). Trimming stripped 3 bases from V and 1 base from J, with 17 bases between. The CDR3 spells CSARGLGVRGTDTQYF. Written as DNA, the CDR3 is TGCAGTGCTAGGGGCCTGGGGGTCCGGGGCACAGATACGCAGTATTTT.

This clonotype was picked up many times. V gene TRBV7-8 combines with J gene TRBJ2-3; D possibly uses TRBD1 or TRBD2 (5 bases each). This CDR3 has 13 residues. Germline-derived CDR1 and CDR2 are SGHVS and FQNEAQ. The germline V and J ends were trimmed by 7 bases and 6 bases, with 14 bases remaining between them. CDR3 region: CASIEGYRDTQYF. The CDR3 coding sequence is TGTGCCAGCATCGAGGGGTATCGGGATACGCAGTATTTT.

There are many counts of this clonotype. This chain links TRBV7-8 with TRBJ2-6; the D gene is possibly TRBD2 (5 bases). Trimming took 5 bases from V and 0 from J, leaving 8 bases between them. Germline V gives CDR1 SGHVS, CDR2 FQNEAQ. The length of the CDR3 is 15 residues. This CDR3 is CASSGLVSGANVLTF. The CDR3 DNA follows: TGTGCCAGCAGCGGACTCGTCTCTGGGGCCAACGTCCTGACTTTC. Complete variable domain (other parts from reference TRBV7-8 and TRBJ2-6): GAGVSQSPRYKVAKRGQDVALRCDPISGHVSLFWYQQALGQGPEFLTYFQNEAQLDKSGLPSDRFFAERPEGSVSTLKIQRTQQEDSAVYLCASSGLVSGANVLTFGAGSRLTVL.

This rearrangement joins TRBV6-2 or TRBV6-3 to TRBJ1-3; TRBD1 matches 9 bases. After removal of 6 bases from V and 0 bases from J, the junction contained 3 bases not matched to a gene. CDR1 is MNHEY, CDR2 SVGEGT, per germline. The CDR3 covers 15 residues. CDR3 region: CASSTGGFSGNTIYF. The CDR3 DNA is TGTGCCAGCAGCACAGGGGGCTTCTCTGGAAACACCATATATTTT.

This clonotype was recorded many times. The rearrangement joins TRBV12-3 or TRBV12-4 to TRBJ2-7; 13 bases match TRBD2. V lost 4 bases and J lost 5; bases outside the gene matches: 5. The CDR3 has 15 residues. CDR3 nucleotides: TGTGCCAGCAGTTCATCGACTAGCGGGGGGCACGAGCAGTACTTC. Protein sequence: CASSSSTSGGHEQYF.

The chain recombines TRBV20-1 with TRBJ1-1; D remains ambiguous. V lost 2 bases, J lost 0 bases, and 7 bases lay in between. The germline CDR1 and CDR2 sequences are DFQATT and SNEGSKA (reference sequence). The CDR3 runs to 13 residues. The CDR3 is CSARSEMNTEAFF. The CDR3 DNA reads TGCAGTGCTAGATCTGAGATGAACACTGAAGCTTTCTTT.

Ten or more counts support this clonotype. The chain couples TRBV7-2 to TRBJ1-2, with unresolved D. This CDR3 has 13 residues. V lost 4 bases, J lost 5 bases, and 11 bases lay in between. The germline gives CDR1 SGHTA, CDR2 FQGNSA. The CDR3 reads CASSSRGGYGYTF. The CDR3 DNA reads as TGTGCCAGCAGCTCCCGTGGAGGGTATGGCTACACCTTC.

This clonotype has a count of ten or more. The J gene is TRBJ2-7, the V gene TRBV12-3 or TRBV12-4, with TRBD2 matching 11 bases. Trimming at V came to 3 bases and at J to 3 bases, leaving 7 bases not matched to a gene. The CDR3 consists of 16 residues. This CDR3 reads CASSFGASGGHYEQYF. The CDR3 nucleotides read TGTGCCAGCAGTTTTGGAGCTAGCGGGGGGCACTACGAGCAGTACTTC.

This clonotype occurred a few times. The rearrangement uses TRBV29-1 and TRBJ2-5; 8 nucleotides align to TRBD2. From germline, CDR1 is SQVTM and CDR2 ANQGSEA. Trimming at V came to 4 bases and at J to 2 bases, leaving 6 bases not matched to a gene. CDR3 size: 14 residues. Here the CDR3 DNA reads TGCAGCGTTGTCAGCGGGGGTATTCAAGAGACCCAGTACTTC. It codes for CSVVSGGIQETQYF.